These 32 T cell receptor beta chains were all obtained from the same sample, sequenced in a study of blood T cells in healthy people across ages. The second PCR ran about 6 to 11 cycles with a sample-barcoded 5' primer and J-beta primers. TCRdb fed the 5' RACE reads into MiXCR, producing one record per CDR3 protein. The sample has around 1,700,000 distinct CDR3 sequences, roughly 27% seen once; the top ten hold over 7%. Sequenced material: blood. These receptors all stem from a woman younger than 45 in good health.

The gene calls are TRBV7-2 and TRBJ1-2; the D is unclear. V lost 4 bases, J lost 8 bases, and 17 bases lay in between. Germline V lookup: CDR1 SGHTA, CDR2 FQGNSA. This CDR3 has 14 residues. The CDR3 DNA reads as TGTGCCAGCAGCTCCAGTTTCAGCGCTGGCGGCTACACCTTC. Amino acid sequence: CASSSSFSAGGYTF.

This clonotype was observed at least ten times. The V gene is TRBV20-1, the J gene TRBJ2-5; TRBD2 agrees at 8 bases. The CDR3 consists of 15 residues. The germline gives CDR1 DFQATT, CDR2 SNEGSKA (reference sequence). J gave up 3 bases and V 0 bases, and 6 bases lay outside the gene matches. Written as DNA, the CDR3 is TGCAGTGCTAGAGATGGGGGCGGGAGGAAAGAGACCCAGTACTTC. Translated, it gives CSARDGGGRKETQYF.

The rearrangement joins TRBV5-1 to TRBJ2-2; maybe TRBD1 (6 bases). In germline, CDR1 is SGHRS, CDR2 YFSETQ. This CDR3 has 15 amino acids. Between the trimmed V and J ends, which lost 2 bases and 3 bases, there was a span of 11 bases. CDR3 in DNA: TGCGCCAGCAGCTTTTTGTCAGGGGACACCGGGGAGCTGTTTTTT. Its protein product is CASSFLSGDTGELFF.

Only a few counts were recorded for this clonotype. CDR3 DNA sequence: TGTGCCAGCAGCTTAGCTTTCCGGGACGGGGAAGGGGGCTACACCTTC. It yields the protein CASSLAFRDGEGGYTF. This chain links TRBV7-2 with TRBJ1-2; D is perhaps TRBD1 (5 bases). CDR1 is SGHTA, CDR2 FQGNSA, per germline. CDR3 length equals 16 residues. With 0 bases removed from V and 8 bases from J, the gap between germline ends came to 19 bases.

The genes are TRBV12-3 or TRBV12-4 and TRBJ2-3; D is unclear. CDR3 length: 14 residues. Trimming took off 6 bases at V and 5 bases at J, with 15 bases between the two ends. The CDR3 sequence is CASRSSTVRDTQYF. CDR3 DNA sequence: TGTGCCAGCAGGAGCTCGACTGTACGAGATACGCAGTATTTT.

The chain links TRBV19 to TRBJ2-3; D is perhaps TRBD2 (6 bases). CDR1 is LNHDA and CDR2 is SQIVND in the germline V gene (reference sequence). This CDR3 contains 14 residues. V was pared by 2 bases and J by 3 bases, with 9 bases between. This CDR3 reads CASSINGGTDTQYF. The CDR3 coding sequence is TGTGCCAGTAGTATAAATGGGGGGACAGATACGCAGTATTTT.

A few counts support this clonotype. The rearrangement links TRBV28 to TRBJ2-7, with TRBD1 identical over 9 bases. Per germline, CDR1 MDHEN and CDR2 SYDVKM. The CDR3 is made up of 15 amino acids. V lost 7 bases to trimming and J lost 3 bases; unmatched junction nucleotides: 10. The DNA of the CDR3 is TGTGCCAGCACTTCGGAGACGACAGGGGGCTACGAGCAGTACTTC. Protein: CASTSETTGGYEQYF.

This clonotype was counted many times. V and J are TRBV3-1 and TRBJ2-5; D may be TRBD2 (6 bases). The CDR3 has 16 amino acids. CDR1 LGHDT and CDR2 YNNKEL come from the germline V gene (reference sequence). V gave up 2 bases and J gave up 3 bases, with 16 bases separating them. The CDR3 coding sequence is TGTGCCAGCAGCCAAACTAGCAGCAGTTTTAAAGAGACCCAGTACTTC. This translates into CASSQTSSSFKETQYF.

This clonotype has ten or more counts. J is TRBJ2-7 and V is TRBV29-1, with 9 bases that match TRBD2. Looked up from germline, CDR1 is SQVTM and CDR2 is ANQGSEA. This CDR3 comprises 13 residues. Germline trimming cut 3 bases from V and 3 bases from J; bases unmatched to any gene: 3. This CDR3 is CSVEGLAVYEQYF. The CDR3 region has the DNA TGCAGCGTTGAGGGACTAGCAGTCTACGAGCAGTACTTC.

V is TRBV7-2 and J is TRBJ2-7; 10 bases fit TRBD2. Germline CDR1 and CDR2: SGHTA and FQGNSA. Trimming took 3 bases from V and 2 from J; bases not matched to a gene: 4. The CDR3 spans 15 residues. The CDR3: CASSFGLAAPYEQYF. For the CDR3, the DNA is TGTGCCAGCAGCTTCGGACTAGCGGCGCCCTACGAGCAGTACTTC.

This clonotype was counted many times. This chain joins TRBV29-1 and TRBJ2-7; D is unresolved. The germline gives CDR1 SQVTM, CDR2 ANQGSEA. V was pared by 3 bases and J by 5 bases, with 14 bases between. This CDR3 comprises 13 residues. CDR3 amino acids: CSVELPVEDEQYF. CDR3 in DNA: TGCAGCGTTGAGCTCCCTGTAGAGGACGAGCAGTACTTC.

The rearrangement uses TRBV6-5 and TRBJ1-3; D gene unclear. In germline, CDR1 is MNHEY, CDR2 SVGAGI. This CDR3 comprises 17 residues. Trimming pared 0 bases from V and 0 bases from J, leaving 12 bases between. The CDR3 reads CASSYSSRRVSGNTIYF. The CDR3 DNA sequence: TGTGCCAGCAGTTACTCGAGCCGACGGGTCTCTGGAAACACCATATATTTT.

The J gene is TRBJ1-4, the V gene TRBV7-9; a weak D match, TRBD1 (5 bases). Trimming removed 4 bases at V and 8 bases at J, with 14 bases between. This CDR3 contains 14 residues. CDR1 is SEHNR and CDR2 is FQNEAQ in the germline V gene (reference sequence). This chain's CDR3 is CASSSSGFWEKLFF. DNA for the CDR3: TGTGCCAGCAGCTCATCAGGGTTTTGGGAAAAACTGTTTTTT.

As regards this clonotype: A much larger clone lies a single base off, so this may be a read error. The chain employs TRBV6-5 and TRBJ2-7; TRBD1 matches at 12 bases. Germline loops: CDR1 MNHEY, CDR2 SVGAGI. The ends lost 2 bases at V and 3 bases at J; junction bases unmatched: 2. This CDR3 is 15 amino acids long. The CDR3 reads CASSYGTGGCYEQYF. The CDR3 DNA is TGTGCCAGCAGTTACGGGACAGGGGGCTGCTACGAGCAGTACTTC.

This clonotype was found a few times. CDR3 coding DNA: TGCGCCAGCAGCTTGGGAAGCGGGCCCACCTACAATGAGCAGTTCTTC. Translating it yields CASSLGSGPTYNEQFF. This sequence joins TRBV5-1 and TRBJ2-1; D may be TRBD2 (6 bases). The CDR3 extends over 16 amino acids. V was trimmed by 0 bases and J by 2 bases, leaving 12 bases between them. CDR1 and CDR2 from the germline V gene are SGHRS and YFSETQ.

This clonotype was seen a single time. The V gene is TRBV6-6, the J gene TRBJ2-3, with D perhaps matching TRBD1 (6 bases). The CDR3 is made up of 14 amino acids. CDR1 is MNHNY and CDR2 is SVGAGI in the germline V gene (reference sequence). Trimming cost V 4 bases and J 8 bases, with 16 bases left between them. The CDR3 nucleotides read TGTGCCAGCAGTTTTGGACAGTCTCAGGCTACGCAGTATTTT. Amino acids: CASSFGQSQATQYF.

This clonotype was observed a handful of times. The junction differs from germline at one of its ends, possibly a read error. This chain joins TRBV7-9 and TRBJ2-7; weak D call: TRBD1 (6 bases). CDR3 length: 12 amino acids. In germline, CDR1 is SEHNR, CDR2 FQNEAQ (reference sequence). CDR3 coding DNA: TGTGCCAACAGCAAACAGGGCTACGAGCAGTACTTC. Its protein product is CANSKQGYEQYF.

The chain employs TRBV7-7 and TRBJ2-2; D might be TRBD1 (6 bases). V was cut by 5 bases and J by 7 bases, with 17 bases left in between. Germline CDR1 reads SSHAT; CDR2 reads FNYEAQ (reference sequence). The CDR3 is 15 amino acids. The CDR3 nucleotides are TGTGCCAGCAGCGCAGCCGGGACGACAGGCGGGGAGCTGTTTTTT. Its translation is CASSAAGTTGGELFF. Supplemented by reference TRBV7-7 and TRBJ2-2, the full variable domain reads GAGVSQSPRYKVTKRGQDVTLRCDPISSHATLYWYQQALGQGPEFLTYFNYEAQPDKSGLPSDRFSAERPEGSISTLTIQRTEQRDSAMYRCASSAAGTTGGELFFGEGSRLTVL.

The chain has TRBV28 and TRBJ2-3; D gene unclear. Germline CDR1 is MDHEN and CDR2 is SYDVKM. There are 13 residues in the CDR3. Trimming took off 6 bases at V and 6 bases at J, with 13 bases between the two ends. DNA for the CDR3: TGTGCCAGCAGCAGAGTCTTTATCGATACGCAGTATTTT. Translation: CASSRVFIDTQYF.

This chain connects TRBV18 to TRBJ2-1; D is possibly TRBD2 (5 bases). The germline V gene encodes CDR1 KGHSH and CDR2 LQKENI. V was clipped by 6 bases and J by 0 bases, with 12 bases between them. CDR3 length: 15 residues. CDR3 in amino acids: CASSPSLSSYNEQFF. CDR3 in DNA: TGTGCCAGCTCGCCTAGCTTAAGCTCCTACAATGAGCAGTTCTTC.

This chain joins TRBV5-1 and TRBJ2-1; 10 positions match TRBD1. Germline V CDR1 and CDR2: SGHRS, YFSETQ. The CDR3 extends over 15 amino acids. With V trimmed by 4 bases and J by 9 bases, 10 bases remained unmatched. CDR3 loop: CASSEAGQGPGEQFF. CDR3 DNA sequence: TGCGCCAGCAGCGAGGCGGGACAGGGGCCCGGTGAGCAGTTCTTC.

The CDR3: CASSPDRVEHQPQHF. DNA for the CDR3: TGTGCCAGCAGCCCGGACAGGGTGGAGCATCAGCCCCAGCATTTT. This rearrangement joins TRBV7-2 to TRBJ1-5; 8 nucleotides line up with TRBD1. The CDR3 contains 15 residues. CDR1 is SGHTA and CDR2 is FQGNSA in the germline V gene. Trimming removed 5 bases from V and 5 bases from J; junction bases left unmatched: 8. The whole variable domain, remainder taken from reference TRBV7-2 and TRBJ1-5, is GAGVSQSPSNKVTEKGKDVELRCDPISGHTALYWYRQSLGQGLEFLIYFQGNSAPDKSGLPSDRFSAERTGGSVSTLTIQRTQQEDSAVYLCASSPDRVEHQPQHFGDGTRLSIL.

With regard to this clonotype: At one boundary the junction diverges from the germline segment, which might be a read error. The gene calls are TRBV4-1 and TRBJ2-7, with no clear D. The CDR3 extends over 14 amino acids. Per germline, CDR1 MGHRA and CDR2 YSYEKL. CDR3 in amino acids: CTSSQALGSYEQYF. The CDR3 coding sequence is TGCACCAGCAGCCAAGCCCTGGGAAGCTACGAGCAGTACTTC.

This chain joins TRBV15 and TRBJ2-1; D is perhaps TRBD2 (7 bases). Trimming removed 1 base from V and 8 bases from J, with 24 bases in between. Germline V CDR1 and CDR2: LNHNV, YYDKDF (reference sequence). This CDR3 is built from 18 residues. CDR3 nucleotides: TGTGCCACCAGCAGAGTTCCGCAGACCGTGGGGGGGCTCTATGAGCAGTTCTTC. The encoded protein is CATSRVPQTVGGLYEQFF.

This clonotype was observed a few times. The chain combines TRBV9 with TRBJ2-1, with TRBD1 identical over 9 bases. With 1 base clipped from V and 6 bases from J, the junction kept 5 bases outside the gene matches. The CDR3 has 15 amino acids. Germline CDR1 and CDR2: SGDLS and YYNGEE. CDR3 amino acids: CASSVRGQGTNEQFF. The CDR3 nucleotides read TGTGCCAGCAGCGTAAGGGGACAGGGAACCAATGAGCAGTTCTTC.

This clonotype was counted once. V is TRBV24-1 and J is TRBJ2-5; 10 bases agree with TRBD1. Germline V gives CDR1 KGHDR, CDR2 SFDVKD. The CDR3 spans 15 residues. Unmatched junction bases numbered 3, after V lost 4 bases and J lost 2 bases. Here the CDR3 DNA reads TGTGCCACCAGTGAGGGGGACAGGGGACAAGAGACCCAGTACTTC. Translated, it gives CATSEGDRGQETQYF.

The chain combines TRBV3-1 with TRBJ2-7; 7 bases are a match to TRBD1. In germline, CDR1 is LGHDT, CDR2 YNNKEL (reference sequence). V shed 4 bases, J shed 2 bases, and the junction held 11 bases outside the gene matches. This CDR3 has 16 amino acids. This CDR3 reads CASSPTLGQATYEQYF. The CDR3 DNA follows: TGTGCCAGCAGCCCTACTCTCGGACAGGCAACCTACGAGCAGTACTTC.

This rearrangement joins TRBV20-1 to TRBJ2-7; TRBD2 might be the D (6 bases). V shed 6 bases and J shed 2 bases, with 11 bases lying between them. The CDR3 runs 12 residues. CDR1 and CDR2 (germline): DFQATT, SNEGSKA (reference sequence). CDR3 sequence (DNA): TGCAGTGCCCCTGGGGGGACCTACGAGCAGTACTTC. Its protein is CSAPGGTYEQYF.

At least ten counts were recorded for this clonotype. The rearrangement links TRBV15 to TRBJ2-1, with TRBD2 matching 9 bases. Germline lookup yields CDR1 LNHNV and CDR2 YYDKDF (reference sequence). Trimming at V came to 0 bases and at J to 8 bases, leaving 14 bases not matched to a gene. The CDR3 covers 18 residues. As DNA, the CDR3 is TGTGCCACCAGCAGAGATTCGATGCTGGCGGGAGGGCTCTATGAGCAGTTCTTC. This translates into CATSRDSMLAGGLYEQFF.

In this sample, this clonotype turned up a few times. The chain recombines TRBV6-2 or TRBV6-3 with TRBJ2-7; 8 nucleotides agree with TRBD2. V lost 8 bases and J lost 6; bases outside the gene matches: 9. Germline V gene lookup returns CDR1 MNHEY and CDR2 SVGEGT. This CDR3 is 13 amino acids long. The CDR3 sequence: CASPAAGEGEQYF. CDR3 DNA sequence: TGTGCCAGCCCGGCAGCGGGAGAGGGCGAGCAGTACTTC.

This clonotype was seen more than once but under ten times. This chain connects TRBV11-2 to TRBJ2-5; TRBD1 aligns across 10 bases. Per the germline V gene, CDR1 is SGHAT and CDR2 is FQNNGV. The CDR3 is 16 residues long. V lost 6 bases to trimming and J lost 5 bases; unmatched junction nucleotides: 12. CDR3 in DNA: TGTGCCAGCAGGATTCCGGGACAGGGGAAAGTCGAGACCCAGTACTTC. Its protein product is CASRIPGQGKVETQYF.

Turning to this clonotype: A much larger clone lies a single base off, so this may be a read error. The chain uses TRBV25-1 and TRBJ2-1; TRBD1 matches at 9 bases. The CDR3 loop spans 16 amino acids. The V gene's germline CDR1 is MGHDK and CDR2 SYGVNS. Losses at the gene ends were 8 bases for V and 10 bases for J; bases not matched to a gene: 18. The CDR3 bases are TGTGCCAGCTCCCCGTCCGGGACAGGGTGGTCCTACGAGCAGTTCTTC. It translates to CASSPSGTGWSYEQFF.